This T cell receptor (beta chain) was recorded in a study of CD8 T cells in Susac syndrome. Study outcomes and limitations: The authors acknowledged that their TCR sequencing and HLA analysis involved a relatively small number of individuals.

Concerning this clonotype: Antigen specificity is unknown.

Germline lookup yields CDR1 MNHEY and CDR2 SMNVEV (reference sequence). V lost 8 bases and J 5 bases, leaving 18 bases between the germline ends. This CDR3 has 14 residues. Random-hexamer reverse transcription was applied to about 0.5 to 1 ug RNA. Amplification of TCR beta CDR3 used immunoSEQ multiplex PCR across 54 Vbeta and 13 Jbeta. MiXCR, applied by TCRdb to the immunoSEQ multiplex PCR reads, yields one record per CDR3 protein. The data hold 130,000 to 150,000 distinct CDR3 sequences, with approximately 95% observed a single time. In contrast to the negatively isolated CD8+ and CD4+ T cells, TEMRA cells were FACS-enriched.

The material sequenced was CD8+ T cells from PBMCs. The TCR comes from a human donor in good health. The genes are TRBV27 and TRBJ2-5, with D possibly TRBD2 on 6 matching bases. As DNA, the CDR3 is TGTGCCAGCGCCCTGGGCGCGGGGACGGAGACCCAGTACTTC. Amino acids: CASALGAGTETQYF.